These 26 T cell receptor beta chains share one sample of origin, sequenced in a study of CD8+ T cells in alopecia areata. Treatment denoted: oral pan-JAK inhibitor, 5-10 mg twice daily. RNA extraction was followed by reverse transcription into cDNA, which acted as the sequencing template. TCRdb keeps only in-frame clones here, not all; method: immunoSEQ multiplex PCR. This sample has about 270,000 clones, with 60% found just once. This specimen consisted of CD4+ T cells sorted from blood, obtained around week 53, from a patient treated with tofacitinib. These TCRs come from a human donor with alopecia areata.

J is TRBJ1-1 and V is TRBV30; D is undetermined. Germline CDR1 and CDR2: GTSNPN and SVGIG (reference sequence). V was trimmed by 5 bases and J by 1 base, leaving 5 bases between them. The CDR3 covers 11 residues. CDR3 nucleotide sequence: TGTGCCTGGGTTCGGAACACTGAAGCTTTCTTT. Its translation is CAWVRNTEAFF.

This chain links TRBV5-1 with TRBJ2-6; 9 nucleotides agree with TRBD1. V shed 4 bases, J shed 3 bases, and the junction held 8 bases outside the gene matches. Germline V gene sequence: CDR1 SGHRS, CDR2 YFSETQ. The CDR3 spans 17 residues. As DNA, the CDR3 is TGCGCCAGCAGCCCGGGACAGGGATCGTATGGGGCCAACGTCCTGACTTTC. Translated: CASSPGQGSYGANVLTF.

This clone was recorded only once. Different DNA sequences within this sample yield the same CDR3. This sequence joins TRBV2 and TRBJ2-5; D possibly corresponds to TRBD2 (6 bases). This CDR3 has 12 residues. Germline loops: CDR1 SNHLY, CDR2 FYNNEI. V was pared by 8 bases and J by 1 base, with 8 bases between. CDR3 protein: CASRGLQETQYF. The CDR3 DNA reads as TGTGCCAGCCGGGGACTCCAAGAGACCCAGTACTTC.

V and J are TRBV5-6 and TRBJ1-1; no reliable D call. The germline CDR1 and CDR2 sequences are SGHDT and YYEEEE. The CDR3 is made up of 13 amino acids. V gave up 0 bases and J gave up 6 bases, with 9 bases separating them. CDR3 in amino acids: CASSLGQRAEAFF. The CDR3 nucleotides are TGTGCCAGCAGCTTGGGGCAGAGGGCTGAAGCTTTCTTT.

The chain recombines TRBV29-1 with TRBJ1-2; TRBD1 might be the D (6 bases). There are 14 residues in the CDR3. Germline CDR1 is SQVTM and CDR2 is ANQGSEA. The germline V and J ends were trimmed by 0 bases and 6 bases, with 14 bases remaining between them. The chain's CDR3 is CSVEERGLKNGYTF. CDR3 nucleotides: TGCAGCGTTGAAGAACGGGGGCTGAAGAATGGCTACACCTTC.

The V call is TRBV25-1, the J call TRBJ2-3, with no clear D. The V gene lost 3 bases and the J gene lost 7 bases, with 17 bases spanning the gap. In germline, CDR1 is MGHDK, CDR2 SYGVNS. The CDR3 runs to 15 residues. In DNA, the CDR3 is TGTGCCAGCAGTGATCCTCCTTCTAAAGGGAATACGCAGTATTTT. Translating it yields CASSDPPSKGNTQYF.

About this clone itself: The junction departs from germline at one end; a sequencing error may be responsible. V is TRBV4-1 and J is TRBJ2-7; 7 bases match TRBD1. Germline-derived CDR1 and CDR2 are MGHRA and YSYEKL. The CDR3 sequence is 15 residues long. Here the CDR3 reads CASSRQWDSSYEQYF. The DNA for the CDR3 is TGTGCCAGCAGCCGTCAATGGGACAGCTCCTACGAGCAGTACTTC.

The chain carries TRBV4-1 and TRBJ2-1, with 9 bases aligning to TRBD2. CDR1 is MGHRA, CDR2 YSYEKL, per germline. After removal of 0 bases from V and 6 bases from J, the junction contained 12 bases not matched to a gene. CDR3 length: 18 amino acids. CDR3 amino acids: CASSQDAPLAGEGNEQFF. Here the CDR3 DNA reads TGCGCCAGCAGCCAAGACGCCCCATTAGCGGGGGAAGGCAATGAGCAGTTCTTC.

This chain connects TRBV7-2 to TRBJ2-3; 9 positions agree with TRBD2. The germline CDR1 and CDR2 sequences are SGHTA and FQGNSA. The CDR3 has 15 residues. Germline trimming cut 5 bases from V and 4 bases from J; bases unmatched to any gene: 7. CDR3 sequence (DNA): TGTGCCAGCAGCCGGACTAGCGTTGCCGCAGATACGCAGTATTTT. Protein: CASSRTSVAADTQYF. The full variable domain, its missing parts supplied by reference TRBV7-2 and TRBJ2-3, is GAGVSQSPSNKVTEKGKDVELRCDPISGHTALYWYRQSLGQGLEFLIYFQGNSAPDKSGLPSDRFSAERTGGSVSTLTIQRTQQEDSAVYLCASSRTSVAADTQYFGPGTRLTVL.

The rearrangement links TRBV9 to TRBJ1-3; possible D gene TRBD1, 6 bases. The germline gives CDR1 SGDLS, CDR2 YYNGEE. V was clipped by 7 bases and J by 0 bases, with 11 bases between them. CDR3 length: 14 amino acids. CDR3 sequence reads: CASSEGHSGNTIYF. The DNA of the CDR3 is TGTGCCAGCTCCGAGGGACACTCTGGAAACACCATATATTTT. Variable domain in full (rest from reference TRBV9 and TRBJ1-3): DSGVTQTPKHLITATGQRVTLRCSPRSGDLSVYWYQQSLDQGLQFLIQYYNGEERAKGNILERFSAQQFPDLHSELNLSSLELGDSALYFCASSEGHSGNTIYFGEGSWLTVV.

The chain joins TRBV30 to TRBJ1-1; D is unresolved. V lost 5 bases, J lost 4 bases, and 14 bases lay in between. The CDR3 runs 13 residues. Germline V lookup: CDR1 GTSNPN, CDR2 SVGIG (reference sequence). In DNA, the CDR3 is TGTGCCTGGTTACGAGGGAGGGCCACTGAAGCTTTCTTT. Protein product: CAWLRGRATEAFF.

V gene TRBV2 combines with J gene TRBJ2-1, with D perhaps being TRBD1 or TRBD2 (5 bases each). The germline V and J ends were trimmed by 5 bases and 5 bases, with 16 bases remaining between them. This CDR3 contains 15 residues. In germline, CDR1 is SNHLY, CDR2 FYNNEI. Here the CDR3 DNA reads TGTGCCAGCAGTACGACAGTGACTAAGCACAATGAGCAGTTCTTC. Protein product: CASSTTVTKHNEQFF. Complete variable domain (other parts from reference TRBV2 and TRBJ2-1): EPEVTQTPSHQVTQMGQEVILRCVPISNHLYFYWYRQILGQKVEFLVSFYNNEISEKSEIFDDQFSVERPDGSNFTLKIRSTKLEDSAMYFCASSTTVTKHNEQFFGPGTRLTVL.

This clone was recorded once. V and J are TRBV5-4 and TRBJ2-3, with 8 nucleotides matching TRBD2. CDR3 size: 17 residues. The germline CDR1 and CDR2 sequences are SGHNT and YYREEE (reference sequence). V shed 1 base and J 2 bases; nucleotides not matched to a gene: 9. As DNA, the CDR3 is TGTGCCAGCAGCTTGTCGGGCCGCGGACTAGCCACAGATACGCAGTATTTT. Residues: CASSLSGRGLATDTQYF.

The rearrangement uses TRBV5-4 and TRBJ1-6; D call uncertain. V lost 3 bases and J lost 10, with 14 bases in between. The CDR3 loop spans 14 amino acids. From germline, CDR1 is SGHNT and CDR2 YYREEE (reference sequence). Written as DNA, the CDR3 is TGTGCCAGCAGCTCGGCCCAGATAAACTCACCCCTCCACTTT. Translated, it gives CASSSAQINSPLHF.

V usage is TRBV29-1 and J usage is TRBJ2-3; 7 bases line up with TRBD1. CDR1 is SQVTM, CDR2 ANQGSEA, per germline. The CDR3 spans 14 residues. Unmatched junction bases numbered 6, after V lost 6 bases and J lost 0 bases. The CDR3 coding sequence is TGCAGCGTGGAGGACAGGCGAAGCACAGATACGCAGTATTTT. Its translation is CSVEDRRSTDTQYF.

The rearrangement uses TRBV7-9 and TRBJ2-4; D remains unclear. Germline lookup yields CDR1 SEHNR and CDR2 FQNEAQ (reference sequence). V lost 3 bases to trimming and J lost 8 bases, with 11 bases between them. This CDR3 spans 13 amino acids. The CDR3 is CASSFVGQDIQYF. The DNA of the CDR3 is TGTGCCAGCAGCTTCGTCGGGCAGGACATTCAGTACTTC.

CDR3 in amino acids: CASRADAAGSPLHF. The CDR3 region has the DNA TGTGCCAGCAGGGCAGACGCGGCTGGTTCACCCCTCCACTTT. The V and J genes are TRBV6-6 and TRBJ1-6; D is ambiguous. Germline CDR1 is MNHNY and CDR2 is SVGAGI (reference sequence). The CDR3 is made up of 14 amino acids. The V end lost 6 bases, the J end lost 9 bases, and 15 bases lay between the germline ends.

This chain uses TRBV29-1 with TRBJ2-5, with a tentative D call TRBD2 (5 bases). Germline loops: CDR1 SQVTM, CDR2 ANQGSEA. Trimming cost V 8 bases and J 2 bases, with 12 bases left between them. The CDR3 is 12 amino acids. The CDR3 sequence is CSLRTAQETQYF. CDR3 nucleotide sequence: TGCAGCCTACGGACTGCTCAAGAGACCCAGTACTTC.

The rearrangement links TRBV30 to TRBJ1-2; the D is unclear. The CDR3 extends over 15 amino acids. V gave up 2 bases and J gave up 8 bases, with 21 bases separating them. Germline V gene sequence: CDR1 GTSNPN, CDR2 SVGIG (reference sequence). CDR3 DNA: TGTGCCTGGAGTTGGGGATCGAAGGCCGCAAGAGGCTACACCTTC. It codes for CAWSWGSKAARGYTF.

V gene TRBV6-6 combines with J gene TRBJ2-5; maybe TRBD2 (6 bases). The CDR3 is 16 residues long. Looked up from germline, CDR1 is MNHNY and CDR2 is SVGAGI (reference sequence). The V end was cut by 5 bases, the J end by 2 bases, with 18 bases between. The CDR3 DNA sequence: TGTGCCAGCAGTCCCAGTCGGGACTTCGGGCAAGAGACCCAGTACTTC. Its translation is CASSPSRDFGQETQYF.

V and J are TRBV15 and TRBJ2-7, with a weak D call TRBD2 (6 bases). Per germline, CDR1 LNHNV and CDR2 YYDKDF (reference sequence). The CDR3 sequence is 15 residues long. The ends were cut back, 0 bases at V and 0 bases at J, with 9 bases in the middle. The CDR3 spells CATSRDYGGSYEQYF. Here the CDR3 DNA reads TGTGCCACCAGCAGAGATTACGGGGGCTCCTACGAGCAGTACTTC.

The chain uses TRBV5-1 and TRBJ2-3; 8 positions match TRBD1. Germline assignment: CDR1 SGHRS and CDR2 YFSETQ. With V trimmed by 1 base and J by 1 base, 5 bases remained unmatched. This CDR3 is 16 amino acids long. In DNA form, the CDR3 reads TGCGCCAGCAGCTTGACAGGGGGAAGAGGCACAGATACGCAGTATTTT. Translating it yields CASSLTGGRGTDTQYF. The entire variable domain, with the rest obtained from reference TRBV5-1 and TRBJ2-3, is as follows: KAGVTQTPRYLIKTRGQQVTLSCSPISGHRSVSWYQQTPGQGLQFLFEYFSETQRNKGNFPGRFSGRQFSNSRSEMNVSTLELGDSALYLCASSLTGGRGTDTQYFGPGTRLTVL.

On this clone: One junction end disagrees with the germline gene, perhaps due to a read error. The gene calls are TRBV7-7 and TRBJ2-1, with D perhaps matching TRBD2 (6 bases). The CDR3 covers 14 residues. The germline V gene encodes CDR1 SSHAT and CDR2 FNYEAQ (reference sequence). The CDR3 nucleotides read TGTGCTAGCAGCTTAGGCGGGACTGACAATGAGCAGTTCTTC. It is translated as CASSLGGTDNEQFF.

The chain recombines TRBV5-4 with TRBJ2-7, with TRBD2 matching 11 bases. From germline, CDR1 is SGHNT and CDR2 YYREEE (reference sequence). The CDR3 contains 15 residues. After removal of 0 bases from V and 3 bases from J, the junction contained 2 bases not matched to a gene. Here the CDR3 reads CASSLAGTSGYEQYF. CDR3 sequence (DNA): TGTGCCAGCAGCTTGGCCGGGACTAGCGGCTACGAGCAGTACTTC. Using reference TRBV5-4 and TRBJ2-7 for the parts outside the CDR3, the full variable domain is ETGVTQSPTHLIKTRGQQVTLRCSSQSGHNTVSWYQQALGQGPQFIFQYYREEENGRGNFPPRFSGLQFPNYSSELNVNALELDDSALYLCASSLAGTSGYEQYFGPGTRLTVT.

The rearrangement joins TRBV7-9 to TRBJ1-6; the match to TRBD1 covers 7 bases. CDR1 is SEHNR and CDR2 is FQNEAQ in the germline V gene (reference sequence). The CDR3 contains 15 residues. The V gene end was trimmed by 7 bases and the J gene end by 6 bases; junction bases not matched to a gene: 9. The CDR3 sequence: CASTHHRDSNSPLHF. The CDR3 DNA is TGTGCCAGCACCCACCACCGGGACAGTAATTCACCCCTCCACTTT.

V is TRBV30 and J is TRBJ1-2; no clear D gene. Per germline, CDR1 GTSNPN and CDR2 SVGIG (reference sequence). V lost 3 bases, J lost 5 bases, and 16 bases lay in between. The CDR3 spans 14 residues. CDR3 nucleotide sequence: TGTGCCTGGAGCCACGCAGCTCTCGGGTATGGCTACACCTTC. Translation gives CAWSHAALGYGYTF.